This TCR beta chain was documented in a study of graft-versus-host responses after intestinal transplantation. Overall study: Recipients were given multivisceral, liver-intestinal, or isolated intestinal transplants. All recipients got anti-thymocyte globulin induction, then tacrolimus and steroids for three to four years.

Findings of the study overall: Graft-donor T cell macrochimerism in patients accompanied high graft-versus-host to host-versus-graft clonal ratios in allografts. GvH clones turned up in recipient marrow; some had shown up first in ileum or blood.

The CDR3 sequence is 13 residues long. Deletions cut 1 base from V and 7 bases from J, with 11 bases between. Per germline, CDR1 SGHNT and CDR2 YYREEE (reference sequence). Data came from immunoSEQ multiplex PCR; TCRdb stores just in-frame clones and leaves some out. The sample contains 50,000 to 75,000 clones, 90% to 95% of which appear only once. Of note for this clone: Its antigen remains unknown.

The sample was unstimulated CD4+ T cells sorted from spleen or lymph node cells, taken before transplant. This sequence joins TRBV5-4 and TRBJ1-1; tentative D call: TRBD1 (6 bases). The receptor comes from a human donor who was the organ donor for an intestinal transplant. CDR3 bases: TGTGCCAGCAGCTTGATCCCAGGGGATGAAGCTTTCTTT. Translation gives CASSLIPGDEAFF. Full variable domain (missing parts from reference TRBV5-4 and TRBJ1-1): ETGVTQSPTHLIKTRGQQVTLRCSSQSGHNTVSWYQQALGQGPQFIFQYYREEENGRGNFPPRFSGLQFPNYSSELNVNALELDDSALYLCASSLIPGDEAFFGQGTRLTVV.